These 11 T cell receptor beta chains came from one sample sequenced in a study of T cell responses to AZD1222 COVID-19 vaccine (dated by TCRdb to about 2021). The meaning of the sample's time point label: baseline before first vaccination. To prepare the library, the immunoSEQ multiplex PCR assay was applied. The immuneACCESS repertoire file appears here via TCRdb, limited to in-frame rearrangements. These files lack a portion of the clones; in checked studies, under half of the deficit traces to unresolved V genes, and the cause of the others is not known. This sample gives more than 90,000 clones in total; around 83% of them show up just once. The leading ten clones occupy approximately 1.3% of the sample. The material was peripheral blood, obtained on day 0 of AZD1222 vaccination. The receptors were gathered from an adult in good health.

The CDR3 protein is CSVGGLGGYTF. The CDR3 bases are TGCAGCGTTGGGGGATTAGGGGGCTACACCTTC. This chain connects TRBV29-1 to TRBJ1-2; D gene unclear. Germline V lookup: CDR1 SQVTM, CDR2 ANQGSEA. CDR3 length: 11 residues. V was trimmed by 4 bases and J by 8 bases, leaving 11 bases between them. Variable domain in full (rest from reference TRBV29-1 and TRBJ1-2): SAVISQKPSRDICQRGTSLTIQCQVDSQVTMMFWYRQQPGQSLTLIATANQGSEATYESGFVIDKFPISRPNLTFSTLTVSNMSPEDSSIYLCSVGGLGGYTFGSGTRLTVV.

This clone occurred once. The gene calls are TRBV5-1 and TRBJ1-1, with D uncertain. The CDR3 length is 15 residues. CDR1 is SGHRS and CDR2 is YFSETQ in the germline V gene. V was clipped by 4 bases and J by 0 bases, with 13 bases between them. In DNA form, the CDR3 reads TGCGCCAGCAGCCCCCGTGCGACCATGAACACTGAAGCTTTCTTT. It is translated as CASSPRATMNTEAFF.

This sequence joins TRBV2 and TRBJ2-7, with D perhaps TRBD2 (5 bases). V lost 7 bases to trimming and J lost 3 bases, with 13 bases between them. Germline lookup yields CDR1 SNHLY and CDR2 FYNNEI. CDR3 length: 13 amino acids. The CDR3 bases are TGTGCCAGCAACGGGGTCGGAGGCTACGAGCAGTACTTC. Amino acids: CASNGVGGYEQYF.

This sequence joins TRBV5-8 and TRBJ1-1; 7 bases align to TRBD1. The germline V gene encodes CDR1 SGHTS and CDR2 YDEGEE. J gave up 9 bases and V 3 bases, and 8 bases lay outside the gene matches. The CDR3 spans 13 residues. The CDR3 DNA reads as TGTGCCAGCAGCTCTGCCGACAGGGCTCAAGCTTTCTTT. This encodes CASSSADRAQAFF. Complete variable domain (other parts from reference TRBV5-8 and TRBJ1-1): EAGVTQSPTHLIKTRGQQATLRCSPISGHTSVYWYQQALGLGLQFLLWYDEGEERNRGNFPPRFSGRQFPNYSSELNVNALELEDSALYLCASSSADRAQAFFGQGTRLTVV.

This clone was counted once. The chain combines TRBV5-1 with TRBJ2-3, with 9 positions matching TRBD1. The CDR3 extends over 15 amino acids. Germline V gene lookup returns CDR1 SGHRS and CDR2 YFSETQ. The J segment lost 5 bases and the V segment lost 6 bases, leaving 10 bases of the junction unmatched. CDR3 region: CASNVGTGSVDTQYF. CDR3 sequence (DNA): TGCGCCAGCAATGTCGGGACAGGGAGTGTAGATACGCAGTATTTT.

The chain couples TRBV4-3 to TRBJ2-7; TRBD2 agrees at 11 bases. CDR3 length: 15 amino acids. V was pared by 4 bases and J by 7 bases, with 9 bases of the junction left unmatched. Germline V CDR1 and CDR2: LGHNA, YSLEER. For the CDR3, the DNA is TGCGCCAGCAGCCTTACTAGCGGGAGAGGACAAGAGCAGTACTTC. Amino acid sequence: CASSLTSGRGQEQYF.

This clone was seen once. This chain links TRBV7-2 with TRBJ2-7; 8 bases fit TRBD2. V shed 3 bases and J 0 bases; nucleotides not matched to a gene: 4. This CDR3 has 15 amino acids. From germline, CDR1 is SGHTA and CDR2 FQGNSA. The CDR3 sequence is CASSLWLAGSYEQYF. CDR3 nucleotides: TGTGCCAGCAGCTTGTGGCTAGCGGGCTCCTACGAGCAGTACTTC.

V and J are TRBV7-2 and TRBJ1-2; D ambiguous. Germline V gene sequence: CDR1 SGHTA, CDR2 FQGNSA. The CDR3 sequence is 14 residues long. Trimming removed 1 base from V and 5 bases from J, with 11 bases in between. In nucleotides, the CDR3 is TGTGCCAGCAGCTTAGATCTGGGGAGGTATGGCTACACCTTC. It is translated as CASSLDLGRYGYTF. Combining the CDR3 with reference TRBV7-2 and TRBJ1-2 gives the whole variable domain GAGVSQSPSNKVTEKGKDVELRCDPISGHTALYWYRQSLGQGLEFLIYFQGNSAPDKSGLPSDRFSAERTGGSVSTLTIQRTQQEDSAVYLCASSLDLGRYGYTFGSGTRLTVV.

This clone occurred a few times. V and J are TRBV2 and TRBJ1-1; possible D gene TRBD1, 5 bases. Trimming stripped 4 bases from V and 0 bases from J, with 6 bases between. This CDR3 is 13 amino acids long. Germline-derived CDR1 and CDR2 are SNHLY and FYNNEI. The CDR3 reads CASSGQMNTEAFF. The CDR3 bases are TGTGCCAGCAGTGGACAGATGAACACTGAAGCTTTCTTT.

Comments on this clone: Other DNA variants within this sample encode the same CDR3. This chain links TRBV6-5 with TRBJ1-2; 7 positions agree with TRBD1. The CDR3 has 14 amino acids. With 5 bases clipped from V and 7 bases from J, the junction kept 10 bases outside the gene matches. Germline CDR1 and CDR2: MNHEY and SVGAGI. CDR3 region: CASSPSDRVGGYTF. DNA of the CDR3: TGTGCCAGCAGTCCTAGCGACAGGGTGGGTGGCTACACCTTC.

This clone was detected only a few times. The chain couples TRBV11-1 to TRBJ2-1; TRBD2 might be the D (5 bases). V lost 3 bases and J lost 5, with 11 bases in between. Germline CDR1 is SGHAT and CDR2 is FQDESV (reference sequence). The CDR3 is 14 amino acids. The CDR3 reads CASSFLAIHNEQFF. CDR3 nucleotides: TGTGCCAGCAGCTTTTTAGCGATTCACAATGAGCAGTTCTTC.